Described below is a single T cell receptor (beta chain) sequence and its context. This CDR3 region has 15 residues. From germline, CDR1 is SGHDT and CDR2 YYEEEE. V was clipped by 4 bases and J by 8 bases; unmatched bases: 11. The authors' processing: Nucleated cell number was recorded as an estimate derived from reference gene primer amplification. Libraries were prepared by immunoSEQ multiplex PCR; TCRdb keeps only in-frame clonotypes and omits some of them. That table supplies the V and J calls and clone size; D and trimming were determined from the DNA. The repertoire holds roughly 290,000 clones, about 89% seen once, with around 12% in the top ten. This record belongs to a study of blood T cell repertoires in COVID-19. Overall study context: Sites in the United States, Italy and Spain provided acute and convalescent COVID-19 samples. The analysed material was cDNA or gDNA that came from T cells, B-cell-depleted T cells, or PBMCs.

This sequence originates from a woman aged 55-69 years with acute or convalescent COVID-19. The sample was peripheral blood. The chain has TRBV5-6 and TRBJ1-4; 7 positions match TRBD1. This chain's CDR3 is CASSDRDSLSEKLFF. The CDR3 coding sequence is TGTGCCAGCAGCGATAGGGACAGTCTCAGCGAAAAACTGTTTTTT. Together with reference TRBV5-6 and TRBJ1-4, the CDR3 gives the full variable domain: DAGVTQSPTHLIKTRGQQVTLRCSPKSGHDTVSWYQQALGQGPQFIFQYYEEEERQRGNFPDRFSGHQFPNYSSELNVNALLLGDSALYLCASSDRDSLSEKLFFGSGTQLSVL.